This TCR beta chain was captured in a study of T-cell memory formation after mild COVID-19 (dated by TCRdb to about 2021). In terms of the full investigation: TCR sequence clusters from the two donors were found to be largely donor specific. In a couple of donors, T-cell clones that expanded and contracted after mild COVID-19 were followed by sequencing TCRalpha and TCRbeta repertoires longitudinally. Two young, previously healthy adult volunteers, one female and one male, were included in the cohort. Broader findings and caveats from the paper: From day 15 to 85, contracting clones showed balanced CD4/CD8 phenotypes, whereas a second wave of clones that expanded from day 15 to 37 leaned towards CD4+. Contracting CD4+ clones appeared mostly in the CM and EM memory subsets, whereas CD8+ clones were enriched in EMRA. Whether the second-wave clones peaking on day 37 were SARS-CoV-2 specific was not confirmed. Only a couple of mild cases were covered in the study, and larger cohorts including severe cases with pre-infection samples were considered necessary. Some responding clones were found in pre-infection memory, which suggests that pre-existing cross-reactive memory T cells took part in the SARS-CoV-2 response.

Sequencing took place on an Illumina NovaSeq 6000. Using 5'RACE with constant-segment primers, TCRalpha and TCRbeta cDNA libraries were constructed, with sample barcodes and unique molecular identifiers added in the process. RNA was extracted from every sample with Trizol reagent. Amplification of the libraries took two PCR steps, and the second step added a second sample barcode plus Illumina TruSeq adapters. The libraries were sequenced on an Illumina NovaSeq using 2 x 150 bp paired-end reads. On the authors' methods: With migec v1.2.7, reads were demultiplexed and then collapsed into UMI-guided consensus sequences. With mixcr v2.1.11, UMI consensuses were aligned to TRA and TRB V and J templates and assembled into clonotypes. A clonotype was counted as expanded or contracted only if both edgeR and NoisET called the change significant, with noise models trained on biological replicates. For edgeR calls, the thresholds were a false discovery rate-adjusted p below 0.01 and a log2 fold-change of 1. As an exploratory analysis of dynamics, max-normalized trajectories of the 1000 most abundant clonotypes were examined with PCA combined with hierarchical clustering. The CD4 or CD8 phenotype of responding clones was assigned using the separately sequenced CD4+ and CD8+ repertoires. Using fastp at Q25 and MiXCR, TCRdb reprocessed the public reads and kept productive beta chains. Entries are consolidated by CDR3 protein sequence, retaining the most common genes and DNA. TCRdb's processing, not the study's, gives the V and J calls here. In all, the sample holds around 200,000 distinct CDR3 sequences, and around 30% of those were seen once. Clones ranked in the top ten supply 11% of the sample.

Ficoll-Paque density gradient centrifugation was the method used to isolate PBMCs. The CDR3 runs 17 amino acids, cysteine and phenylalanine included. The kept DNA is CDR3 alone, 51 bases in frame from the first base. CDR1 and CDR2 were assigned from the germline V gene as SGHRS and YFSETQ. The V and J ends are trimmed by 3 bases and 0 bases, leaving 16 bases between them. As regards this clonotype: Its cognate antigen has yet to be identified. No base qualities exist here, and no much larger clone lies one base off it.

Input material: PBMCs or a T cell subset sorted from them (not recorded which). The sequence is built from TRBV5-1 and TRBJ1-3, with a tentative D gene TRBD1 over 5 matching bases. The receptor's source is an adult woman who had mild COVID-19 (a few samples of this study predate the infection). The sample titles of this study are shuffled in the database, so cell type and time point are left out; the donor was told from shared clones. CDR3 region: CASSWGGRPDSGNTIYF. The bases read TGCGCCAGCAGCTGGGGGGGTAGACCTGACTCTGGAAACACCATATATTTT.